This T cell receptor (beta chain) stems from a study of CD8 T cells in ankylosing spondylitis. Study observations and caveats: A TCR beta motif made of fewer than ten highly homologous variants seemed typical of ankylosing spondylitis blood.

TCRdb redid the calling of the 5' RACE reads with MiXCR, one entry per CDR3 protein. The sample lists about 460,000 distinct CDR3 sequences; approximately 5.3% were seen once. There are many counts of this clonotype. Its antigen is not known. Trimming removed 3 bases from V and 0 bases from J; junction bases left unmatched: 8. The CDR3 totals 16 residues. Germline V gives CDR1 DFQATT, CDR2 SNEGSKA (reference sequence). The receptor was derived from a male donor with ankylosing spondylitis. J is TRBJ2-1 and V is TRBV20-1; 7 nucleotides agree with TRBD2. Source material: blood, either unsorted or a sorted T cell fraction (not recorded which). The CDR3 sequence is CSARSPSGSSYNEQFF. CDR3 nucleotides: TGCAGTGCTAGGAGTCCTAGCGGAAGCTCCTACAATGAGCAGTTCTTC.